The 15 T cell receptor beta chains listed next were all sequenced from one sample in a study of long-term antiretroviral therapy in people with HIV. An immunoSEQ assay, version v3.0, was performed at survey level. Repertoires were generated with immunoSEQ multiplex PCR, while TCRdb's copy carries only in-frame clones and drops some. Seen here are 25,000 to 30,000 clones, approximately 90% observed once, and the top ten hold approximately 8.3%. Specimen: unsorted PBMCs, collected 3.2 years before starting antiretroviral therapy. Every receptor here comes from a man aged 45-65 years with HIV.

The chain joins TRBV7-2 to TRBJ2-2; D possibly corresponds to TRBD2 (5 bases). Trimming cost V 2 bases and J 6 bases, with 10 bases left between them. Germline V lookup: CDR1 SGHTA, CDR2 FQGNSA. CDR3 length: 14 amino acids. The CDR3 loop reads CASSLSQDSGELFF. DNA of the CDR3: TGTGCCAGCAGCTTATCCCAGGACTCCGGGGAGCTGTTTTTT.

The chain is built from TRBV30 and TRBJ2-1; TRBD2 agrees at 8 bases. This CDR3 has 16 amino acids. The germline V gene has CDR1 GTSNPN and CDR2 SVGIG (reference sequence). Trimming at V came to 1 base and at J to 1 base, leaving 6 bases not matched to a gene. This CDR3 is CAWSGEGLGSYNEQFF. The DNA for the CDR3 is TGTGCCTGGAGTGGGGAGGGACTAGGATCCTACAATGAGCAGTTCTTC.

This chain connects TRBV6-5 to TRBJ2-7; 13 nucleotides line up with TRBD2. V dropped 8 bases and J dropped 6; count of bases not matched to a gene: 4. There are 13 residues in the CDR3. Germline V gene data show CDR1 as MNHEY and CDR2 as SVGAGI. The CDR3 DNA sequence: TGTGCCAGCCAACTAGCGGGAGGGGTCGAGCAGTACTTC. Translating it yields CASQLAGGVEQYF.

The rearrangement links TRBV5-1 to TRBJ2-5, with TRBD2 as a possible D gene (6 bases). Germline V gene data show CDR1 as SGHRS and CDR2 as YFSETQ. Trimming took 4 bases from V and 5 from J, leaving 21 bases between them. The CDR3 extends over 16 amino acids. The CDR3 is CASSLEGTHGWETQYF. CDR3 bases: TGCGCCAGCAGCCTGGAGGGGACGCACGGGTGGGAGACCCAGTACTTC.

The rearrangement uses TRBV11-3 and TRBJ2-7, with 7 bases identical to TRBD1. This CDR3 comprises 13 residues. J was trimmed by 3 bases and V by 5 bases; bases with no gene match: 4. Germline CDR1 is SGHNT and CDR2 is YENEEA. Here the CDR3 reads CASSLGTDYEQYF. For the CDR3, the DNA is TGTGCCAGCAGCCTCGGGACAGACTACGAGCAGTACTTC.

The chain uses TRBV28 and TRBJ2-7, with D tentatively TRBD2 (5 bases). This CDR3 is built from 17 residues. Germline V gives CDR1 MDHEN, CDR2 SYDVKM. Deletions cut 3 bases from V and 0 bases from J, with 18 bases between. The CDR3 coding sequence is TGTGCCAGCAGTTTTCCTTTGCGGGTCTCGCCCTCCTACGAGCAGTACTTC. It is translated as CASSFPLRVSPSYEQYF.

This chain joins TRBV5-6 and TRBJ1-2; D not certain. There are 12 residues in the CDR3. CDR1 is SGHDT and CDR2 is YYEEEE in the germline V gene. With 0 bases removed from V and 8 bases from J, the gap between germline ends came to 8 bases. Here the CDR3 reads CASSLVKWGYTF. CDR3 in DNA: TGTGCCAGCAGCTTGGTCAAGTGGGGCTACACCTTC.

The chain employs TRBV30 and TRBJ1-2; the D is unclear. CDR3 size: 13 residues. Germline CDR1 and CDR2: GTSNPN and SVGIG (reference sequence). V lost 2 bases and J 1 base, leaving 8 bases between the germline ends. The CDR3 DNA follows: TGTGCCTGGAGTCCAGCCGATAACTATGGCTACACCTTC. Protein sequence: CAWSPADNYGYTF. Drawing the rest from reference TRBV30 and TRBJ1-2, the complete variable domain is SQTIHQWPATLVQPVGSPLSLECTVEGTSNPNLYWYRQAAGRGLQLLFYSVGIGQISSEVPQNLSASRPQDRQFILSSKKLLLSDSGFYLCAWSPADNYGYTFGSGTRLTVV.

The rearrangement links TRBV28 to TRBJ1-5; TRBD1 agrees at 8 bases. The germline CDR1 and CDR2 sequences are MDHEN and SYDVKM. There are 17 residues in the CDR3. Trimming at V came to 2 bases and at J to 6 bases, leaving 12 bases not matched to a gene. In DNA, the CDR3 is TGTGCCAGCAGTTTAGGTCGCGGACAGGGCAGGGGTCAGCCCCAGCATTTT. As protein: CASSLGRGQGRGQPQHF.

The V and J genes are TRBV18 and TRBJ2-3, with 9 bases matching TRBD2. CDR1 and CDR2 from the germline V gene are KGHSH and LQKENI. V dropped 2 bases and J dropped 4; count of bases not matched to a gene: 10. This CDR3 region has 17 residues. The CDR3 reads CASSPNLRAGGSDTQYF. The CDR3 region has the DNA TGTGCCAGCTCACCAAATCTTCGAGCGGGAGGATCAGATACGCAGTATTTT. Filled out from reference TRBV18 and TRBJ2-3, the complete variable domain reads NAGVMQNPRHLVRRRGQEARLRCSPMKGHSHVYWYRQLPEEGLKFMVYLQKENIIDESGMPKERFSAEFPKEGPSILRIQQVVRGDSAAYFCASSPNLRAGGSDTQYFGPGTRLTVL.

The chain combines TRBV7-3 with TRBJ1-6; a possible D gene is TRBD1 (5 bases). The CDR3 consists of 15 residues. Looked up from germline, CDR1 is SGHTA and CDR2 is FQGTGA. V lost 3 bases and J 7 bases, leaving 13 bases between the germline ends. The CDR3 bases are TGTGCCAGCAGCTTGGCCAGATCAGGGAATTCACCCCTCCACTTT. Translating gives CASSLARSGNSPLHF.

J is TRBJ2-1 and V is TRBV5-1; 9 nucleotides line up with TRBD1. Trimming took 0 bases from V and 7 from J; bases not matched to a gene: 5. CDR3 length: 15 residues. Germline-derived CDR1 and CDR2 are SGHRS and YFSETQ. As DNA, the CDR3 is TGCGCCAGCAGCTTGGAGGGACAGGGAATTAATGAGCAGTTCTTC. It is translated as CASSLEGQGINEQFF. Filled out from reference TRBV5-1 and TRBJ2-1, the complete variable domain reads KAGVTQTPRYLIKTRGQQVTLSCSPISGHRSVSWYQQTPGQGLQFLFEYFSETQRNKGNFPGRFSGRQFSNSRSEMNVSTLELGDSALYLCASSLEGQGINEQFFGPGTRLTVL.

The chain uses TRBV5-5 and TRBJ2-3; tentatively, D is TRBD2 (6 bases). V was trimmed by 7 bases and J by 1 base, leaving 10 bases between them. The CDR3 contains 13 residues. Germline CDR1 reads SGHKS; CDR2 reads YYEKEE (reference sequence). The CDR3 is CASGGLGTDTQYF. The CDR3 DNA is TGTGCCAGCGGGGGGTTGGGCACAGATACGCAGTATTTT.

The rearrangement joins TRBV2 to TRBJ1-2; D uncertain. This CDR3 has 12 residues. Germline values: CDR1 SNHLY, CDR2 FYNNEI. Trimming pared 6 bases from V and 4 bases from J, leaving 9 bases between. The DNA of the CDR3 is TGTGCCAGCAGGTACGGGCTCTATGGCTACACCTTC. This gives the protein CASRYGLYGYTF.

The rearrangement links TRBV5-6 to TRBJ2-7; the match to TRBD2 covers 12 bases. The V and J ends lost 1 base and 2 bases, in that order; junction bases with no gene match: 4. Germline CDR1 and CDR2: SGHDT and YYEEEE. CDR3 length: 16 amino acids. CDR3: CASSLYSSGRAYEQYF. Written as DNA, the CDR3 is TGTGCCAGCAGCTTGTACTCTAGCGGGAGGGCCTACGAGCAGTACTTC.